This TCR beta chain was documented in a study of Tregs in tolerant kidney transplant recipients. With 6 bases clipped from V and 3 bases from J, the junction kept 6 bases outside the gene matches. The CDR3 spans 14 residues. Germline CDR1 reads MNHEY; CDR2 reads SVGAGI. The data were produced by immunoSEQ multiplex PCR, yet TCRdb's version contains in-frame clones alone and is incomplete. The sample yields about 68,000 clones, 84% seen once. V and J are TRBV6-5 and TRBJ2-3, with 7 nucleotides matching TRBD1. This clonotype originated in a human donor in good health. Source material: CD4+ T cells from blood. The CDR3 sequence: CASSRQGLTDTQYF. The CDR3 DNA reads TGTGCCAGCAGCCGACAGGGTCTAACAGATACGCAGTATTTT.